This T cell receptor (beta chain) appears in the sequencing data of a study of CD8 T cells in Susac syndrome. Study context: Sequenced Susac syndrome patients included five or six with clinically active disease and about eight in remission. Whole-study results and caveats: Total CD8+ repertoires held some 15 Susac-specific public clones, while CD8+ TEMRA repertoires held roughly five. Among active patients and in TEMRA cells, CD8+ clonal expansion in Susac reached its peak.

About this clonotype itself: Its specificity is not known.

CDR1 is SQVTM, CDR2 ANQGSEA, per germline. CDR3 length equals 10 residues. Trimming removed 6 bases at V and 4 bases at J, with 7 bases between. From blood CD8+ and CD4+ T cells, the TCR beta chain was sequenced. A quantity of about 0.45 to 1 ug RNA underwent reverse transcription using random hexamers. TCRdb recomputed calls from the immunoSEQ multiplex PCR reads with MiXCR, one row per CDR3 protein. The profile shows 100,000 to 150,000 distinct CDR3 sequences, roughly 94% of them singletons. The chain combines TRBV29-1 with TRBJ2-7; D might be TRBD2 (6 bases). Material for sequencing was CD8+ T cells from PBMCs. The receptor comes from a human donor with Susac syndrome. CDR3 amino acids: CSVREYEQYF. CDR3 sequence (DNA): TGCAGCGTCCGGGAGTACGAGCAGTACTTC.